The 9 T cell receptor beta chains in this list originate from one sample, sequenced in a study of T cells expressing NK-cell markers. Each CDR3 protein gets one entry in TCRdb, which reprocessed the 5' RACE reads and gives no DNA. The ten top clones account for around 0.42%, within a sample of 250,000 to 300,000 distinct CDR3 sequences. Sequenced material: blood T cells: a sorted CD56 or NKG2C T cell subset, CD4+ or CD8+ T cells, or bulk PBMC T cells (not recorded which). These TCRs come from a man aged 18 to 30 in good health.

CDR3 residues: CASSFGWQGINRWQFF. The J gene is TRBJ2-1, the V gene TRBV28; TCRdb names TRBD1, which stays unverified in the absence of DNA. Per germline, CDR1 MDHEN and CDR2 SYDVKM. The CDR3 length is 16 residues. Based on the CDR3 plus reference TRBV28 and TRBJ2-1, the full variable domain is DVKVTQSSRYLVKRTGEKVFLECVQDMDHENMFWYRQDPGLGLRLIYFSYDVKMKEKGDIPEGYSVSREKKERFSLILESASTNQTSMYLCASSFGWQGINRWQFFGPGTRLTVL.

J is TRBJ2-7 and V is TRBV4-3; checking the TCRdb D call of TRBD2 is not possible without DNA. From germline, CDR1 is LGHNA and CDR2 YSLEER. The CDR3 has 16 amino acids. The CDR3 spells CASSQLLAGGSYEQYF.

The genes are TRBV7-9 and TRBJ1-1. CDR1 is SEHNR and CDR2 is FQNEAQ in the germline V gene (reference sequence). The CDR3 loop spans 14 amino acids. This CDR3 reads CASSLDLSNTEAFF.

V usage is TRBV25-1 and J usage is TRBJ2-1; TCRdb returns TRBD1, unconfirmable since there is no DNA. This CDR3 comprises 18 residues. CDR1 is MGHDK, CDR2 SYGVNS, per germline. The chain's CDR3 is CASSELSLGTRYRDEQFF.

Here the CDR3 reads CASSTQGARDGYTF. The rearrangement joins TRBV5-4 to TRBJ1-2; TCRdb indicates TRBD1, and absent DNA this call remains unverified. Germline V gives CDR1 SGHNT, CDR2 YYREEE (reference sequence). This CDR3 spans 14 amino acids.

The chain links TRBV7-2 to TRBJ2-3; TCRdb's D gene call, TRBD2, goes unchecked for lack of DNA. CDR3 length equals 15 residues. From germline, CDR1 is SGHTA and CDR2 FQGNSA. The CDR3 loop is CASSFLAGGSDTQYF.

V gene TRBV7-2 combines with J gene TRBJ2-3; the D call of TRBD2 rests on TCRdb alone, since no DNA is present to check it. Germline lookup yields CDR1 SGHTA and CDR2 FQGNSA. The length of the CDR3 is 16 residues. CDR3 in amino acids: CASCRLAGGRADTQYF.

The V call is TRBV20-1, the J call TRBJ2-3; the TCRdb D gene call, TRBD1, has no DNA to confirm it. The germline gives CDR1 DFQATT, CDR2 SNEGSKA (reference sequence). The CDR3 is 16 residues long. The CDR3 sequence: CSARDSSGTGGNTQYF.

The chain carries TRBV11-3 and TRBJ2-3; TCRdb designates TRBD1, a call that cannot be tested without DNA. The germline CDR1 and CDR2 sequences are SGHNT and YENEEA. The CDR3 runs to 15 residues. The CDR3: CASSTRQGVVDTQYF.